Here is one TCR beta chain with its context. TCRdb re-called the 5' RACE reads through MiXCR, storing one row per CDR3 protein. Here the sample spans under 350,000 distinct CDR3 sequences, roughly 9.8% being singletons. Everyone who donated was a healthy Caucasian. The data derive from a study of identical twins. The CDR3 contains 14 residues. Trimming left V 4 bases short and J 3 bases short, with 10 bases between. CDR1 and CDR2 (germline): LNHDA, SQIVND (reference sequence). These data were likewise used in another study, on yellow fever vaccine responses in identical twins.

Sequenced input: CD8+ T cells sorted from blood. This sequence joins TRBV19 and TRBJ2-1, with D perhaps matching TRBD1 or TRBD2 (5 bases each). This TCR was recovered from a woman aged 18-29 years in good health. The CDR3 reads CASSRGEFYNEQFF. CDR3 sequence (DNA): TGTGCCAGTAGTAGAGGGGAGTTCTACAATGAGCAGTTCTTC.